This T cell receptor (beta chain) is drawn from a study of cytomegalovirus exposure and HLA in healthy donors. General study findings and limits: Later, an analysis showed that TCR beta chains associated with HLA were more clonally expanded than others that were equally common. Rare sequences made up most TCRs, while some public TCRs were found in many donors. For most subjects, TCR beta sequences were reported to predict HLA-A and HLA-B alleles with accuracy. The study flagged about 150 TCR beta chains as cytomegalovirus-associated.

Use of 60 Vbeta and 13 Jbeta primers characterized the PCR. The repertoire was sequenced with immunoSEQ multiplex PCR; TCRdb's copy has only in-frame clones and lacks some. The sample lists around 100,000 clones, 70% occurring once. With respect to this clone: Its specificity is unknown.

The germline V and J ends were trimmed by 3 bases and 2 bases, with 2 bases remaining between them. This CDR3 has 11 residues. The germline CDR1 and CDR2 sequences are ENHRY and SYGVKD. The chain uses TRBV10-3 and TRBJ2-7; no clear D gene. Sequencing used PBMCs. The TCR was taken from a man aged 25-40 years in good health and CMV-seropositive. CDR3 DNA: TGTGCCATCAGTGATACCTACGAGCAGTACTTC. Translating gives CAISDTYEQYF.